The 27 T cell receptor beta chains below all came from one sample that was sequenced in a study of OX40 agonist ivuxolimab in advanced cancers. The data were produced by immunoSEQ multiplex PCR, yet TCRdb's version contains in-frame clones alone and is incomplete. The data show about 69,000 clones, with roughly 87% seen just once and around 2.7% held by the top ten. The sample consisted of CD4+ or CD8+ T cells sorted from blood, taken in a trial of the OX40 agonist ivuxolimab. The receptors originated from an adult with an advanced solid tumor such as melanoma, head and neck, liver or kidney cancer.

The chain couples TRBV11-2 to TRBJ2-7; D might be TRBD1 (7 bases). Germline lookup yields CDR1 SGHAT and CDR2 FQNNGV. Trimming stripped 2 bases from V and 6 bases from J, with 14 bases between. The CDR3 consists of 14 residues. CDR3 bases: TGTGCCAGCAGCTTAAGAGGAGGGGGCGGCGAGCAGTACTTC. This sequence encodes CASSLRGGGGEQYF.

A few counts support this clone. The gene calls are TRBV9 and TRBJ2-2; 7 nucleotides line up with TRBD2. CDR1 and CDR2 (germline): SGDLS, YYNGEE. The J segment lost 12 bases and the V segment lost 2 bases, leaving 7 bases of the junction unmatched. The CDR3 has 13 residues. CDR3 nucleotides: TGTGCCAGCAGCGTGTACTGGGAGGGGCAGCTGTTTTTT. This sequence encodes CASSVYWEGQLFF.

J is TRBJ1-1 and V is TRBV25-1, with D tentatively TRBD1 (6 bases). Germline V lookup: CDR1 MGHDK, CDR2 SYGVNS. This CDR3 has 13 residues. V gave up 6 bases and J gave up 3 bases, with 11 bases separating them. DNA of the CDR3: TGTGCCAGCAGGGGGGACAAGGACACTGAAGCTTTCTTT. Translating gives CASRGDKDTEAFF.

J is TRBJ1-1 and V is TRBV18; D gene ambiguous. Between the trimmed V and J ends, which lost 2 bases and 1 base, there was a span of 2 bases. CDR1 is KGHSH, CDR2 LQKENI, per germline. CDR3 length: 12 amino acids. The CDR3 loop reads CASSPANTEAFF. In DNA, the CDR3 is TGTGCCAGCTCACCAGCGAACACTGAAGCTTTCTTT.

The chain has TRBV5-1 and TRBJ2-4, with D perhaps TRBD2 (6 bases). The germline CDR1 and CDR2 sequences are SGHRS and YFSETQ. The CDR3 spans 15 residues. Trimming cost V 2 bases and J 8 bases, with 17 bases left between them. The CDR3 here is CASSFSGAPGDIQYF. CDR3 coding DNA: TGCGCCAGCAGCTTCTCCGGGGCCCCGGGGGACATTCAGTACTTC.

V usage is TRBV7-2 and J usage is TRBJ2-3; no definite D call. Germline CDR1 reads SGHTA; CDR2 reads FQGNSA. The V end lost 4 bases, the J end lost 0 bases, and 8 bases lay between the germline ends. The CDR3 consists of 14 residues. CDR3 loop: CASSSSPSTDTQYF. The CDR3 nucleotides read TGTGCCAGCAGCTCATCACCTAGCACAGATACGCAGTATTTT.

The CDR3 protein is CASSLGEKLFF. CDR3 sequence (DNA): TGTGCCAGCAGCTTAGGCGAAAAACTGTTTTTT. This chain links TRBV11-2 with TRBJ1-4; D gene ambiguous. V was shortened by 1 base and J by 8 bases, with 2 bases between the two germline ends. The length of the CDR3 is 11 residues. The V gene's germline CDR1 is SGHAT and CDR2 FQNNGV.

V gene TRBV6-6 combines with J gene TRBJ2-7, with TRBD2 matching 7 bases. CDR3 length equals 15 residues. The trim removed 6 bases at V and 0 bases at J, leaving 8 bases unmatched. Looked up from germline, CDR1 is MNHNY and CDR2 is SVGAGI (reference sequence). The CDR3 region has the DNA TGTGCCAGCAGGACCAGCGGGACCCGCTCCTACGAGCAGTACTTC. It specifies CASRTSGTRSYEQYF.

The chain employs TRBV28 and TRBJ2-2; D assignment may be TRBD1 or TRBD2 (5 bases each). Looked up from germline, CDR1 is MDHEN and CDR2 is SYDVKM. The CDR3 runs 15 residues. V was cut by 6 bases and J by 6 bases, with 17 bases left in between. CDR3 DNA sequence: TGTGCCAGCAGGCCATCCGGGACCCCTTCCGGGGAGCTGTTTTTT. Its protein product is CASRPSGTPSGELFF.

V and J are TRBV11-3 and TRBJ2-1; D remains ambiguous. V dropped 5 bases and J dropped 10 bases, with 9 bases sitting between them. CDR1 SGHNT and CDR2 YENEEA come from the germline V gene. This CDR3 has 11 residues. The CDR3 sequence: CASSPAREQFF. DNA for the CDR3: TGTGCCAGCAGCCCCGCCAGGGAGCAGTTCTTC.

This chain joins TRBV4-2 and TRBJ1-2, with 7 bases lining up with TRBD1. There are 16 residues in the CDR3. V dropped 4 bases and J dropped 6; count of bases not matched to a gene: 14. CDR1 is LGHNA, CDR2 YNFKEQ, per germline. In nucleotides, the CDR3 is TGTGCCAGCAGCCCCATCGGGCAGGGGGAAGGCGATGGCTACACCTTC. Amino acids: CASSPIGQGEGDGYTF.

The chain recombines TRBV30 with TRBJ2-2, with TRBD1 matching over 7 bases. This CDR3 comprises 15 residues. Germline CDR1 is GTSNPN and CDR2 is SVGIG (reference sequence). J was trimmed by 0 bases and V by 4 bases; bases with no gene match: 5. The CDR3 sequence is CAWTRQGANTGELFF. CDR3 sequence (DNA): TGTGCCTGGACGAGGCAGGGGGCGAACACCGGGGAGCTGTTTTTT.

V usage is TRBV2 and J usage is TRBJ2-7, with TRBD1 matching 11 bases. In germline, CDR1 is SNHLY, CDR2 FYNNEI. The CDR3 length is 14 residues. The trim removed 5 bases at V and 3 bases at J, leaving 3 bases unmatched. The CDR3, as DNA: TGTGCCAGCAGTACGGGACAGGGGGTCTACGAGCAGTACTTC. This sequence encodes CASSTGQGVYEQYF.

This chain connects TRBV2 to TRBJ2-3; 12 positions match TRBD2. The CDR3 sequence is 15 residues long. CDR1 is SNHLY, CDR2 FYNNEI, per germline. J gave up 4 bases and V 6 bases, and 5 bases lay outside the gene matches. The CDR3 region is CASRLLAGGSDTQYF. The CDR3, as DNA: TGTGCCAGCAGGCTCCTAGCGGGGGGGTCAGATACGCAGTATTTT.

The chain uses TRBV29-1 and TRBJ1-1, with D tentatively TRBD1 (5 bases). This CDR3 has 13 amino acids. The V gene's germline CDR1 is SQVTM and CDR2 ANQGSEA. The V gene lost 6 bases and the J gene lost 4 bases, with 15 bases spanning the gap. The CDR3 is CSVGPGLSTEAFF. DNA of the CDR3: TGCAGCGTGGGTCCGGGACTAAGCACTGAAGCTTTCTTT.

V and J are TRBV6-5 and TRBJ1-1, with D possibly matching TRBD1 (6 bases). The CDR3 sequence is 15 residues long. Germline-derived CDR1 and CDR2 are MNHEY and SVGAGI. V was pared by 7 bases and J by 5 bases, with 20 bases between. CDR3 in DNA: TGTGCCAGCATCCGACGGCGGGGGGCAGGTACTGAAGCTTTCTTT. This translates into CASIRRRGAGTEAFF.

The V and J genes are TRBV30 and TRBJ2-6; no clear D. Per the germline V gene, CDR1 is GTSNPN and CDR2 is SVGIG (reference sequence). The CDR3 runs 16 residues. Trimming shortened V by 0 bases and J by 2 bases, and 11 bases separated the two germline ends. CDR3 DNA sequence: TGTGCCTGGAGTGTCCCGACATCTGCTGGGGCCAACGTCCTGACTTTC. This encodes CAWSVPTSAGANVLTF.

V gene TRBV27 combines with J gene TRBJ2-3; perhaps TRBD1 as D (5 bases). The V and J ends lost 6 bases and 2 bases respectively, with 15 bases between them. The CDR3 extends over 15 amino acids. Germline CDR1 and CDR2: MNHEY and SMNVEV (reference sequence). The CDR3 loop reads CASRSGRAFTDTQYF. CDR3 in DNA: TGTGCCAGCAGATCTGGCAGGGCCTTCACAGATACGCAGTATTTT.

This chain connects TRBV11-2 to TRBJ2-1, with a weak D call TRBD2 (5 bases). CDR1 is SGHAT, CDR2 FQNNGV, per germline. The CDR3 covers 15 residues. Deletions cut 6 bases from V and 2 bases from J, with 14 bases between. The CDR3: CASRRRGNAYNEQFF. The CDR3 DNA reads TGTGCCAGCAGAAGGCGAGGGAATGCCTACAATGAGCAGTTCTTC.

This chain joins TRBV7-9 and TRBJ1-2, with 9 bases matching TRBD1. There are 15 residues in the CDR3. V was clipped by 0 bases and J by 5 bases; unmatched bases: 4. CDR1 SEHNR and CDR2 FQNEAQ come from the germline V gene (reference sequence). The CDR3 sequence: CASSLAQTGGYGYTF. CDR3 DNA sequence: TGTGCCAGCAGCTTAGCCCAGACAGGGGGATATGGCTACACCTTC.

This chain links TRBV6-1 with TRBJ1-1, with D possibly TRBD1 on 6 matching bases. The ends were cut back, 1 base at V and 1 base at J, with 10 bases in the middle. This CDR3 region has 15 residues. Germline CDR1 MNHNS, CDR2 SASEGT. The CDR3 loop reads CASSEGAGENTEAFF. Here the CDR3 DNA reads TGTGCCAGCAGTGAAGGAGCAGGGGAGAACACTGAAGCTTTCTTT.

The chain joins TRBV28 to TRBJ1-2; TRBD1 matches at 9 bases. This CDR3 is built from 15 residues. J gave up 6 bases and V 7 bases, and 12 bases lay outside the gene matches. From germline, CDR1 is MDHEN and CDR2 SYDVKM. The CDR3 sequence is CASKANRGLWNGYTF. CDR3 coding DNA: TGTGCCAGCAAGGCTAACAGGGGGCTATGGAATGGCTACACCTTC.

V and J are TRBV5-1 and TRBJ2-1; D unresolved. CDR3 length: 14 amino acids. V was pared by 5 bases and J by 3 bases, with 12 bases between. CDR1 and CDR2 (germline): SGHRS, YFSETQ. The CDR3 DNA reads as TGCGCCAGCAGACGGGCGGCCAGCTACAATGAGCAGTTCTTC. Its protein product is CASRRAASYNEQFF.

This rearrangement joins TRBV19 to TRBJ2-3; no clear D. The V gene lost 2 bases and the J gene lost 3 bases, with 6 bases spanning the gap. CDR3 length equals 13 residues. From germline, CDR1 is LNHDA and CDR2 SQIVND (reference sequence). CDR3 sequence (DNA): TGTGCCAGTAGTATAACCCGAACAGATACGCAGTATTTT. It translates to CASSITRTDTQYF.

The rearrangement links TRBV5-8 to TRBJ1-3, with D unresolved. Germline V gives CDR1 SGHTS, CDR2 YDEGEE. The CDR3 has 13 residues. Trimming took 8 bases from V and 3 from J, leaving 12 bases between them. CDR3 DNA: TGTGCCAGTGTCTGGACGGATGGAAACACCATATATTTT. It translates to CASVWTDGNTIYF.

The J gene is TRBJ2-5, the V gene TRBV7-2; D is uncertain. The germline V and J ends were trimmed by 3 bases and 5 bases, with 13 bases remaining between them. The CDR3 is 14 amino acids. The germline CDR1 and CDR2 sequences are SGHTA and FQGNSA. DNA of the CDR3: TGTGCCAGCAGCTTCGACCCATCCTGGGAGACCCAGTACTTC. Amino acid sequence: CASSFDPSWETQYF.

The chain combines TRBV12-5 with TRBJ1-1; D might be TRBD1 (5 bases). Trimming pared 4 bases from V and 1 base from J, leaving 16 bases between. The CDR3 sequence is 16 residues long. Germline CDR1 LGHNT, CDR2 FRNRAP. The CDR3 bases are TGTGCTAGTGGTTCGGACTCGGGACGGAGGAACACTGAAGCTTTCTTT. Its translation: CASGSDSGRRNTEAFF. Full variable domain (rest looked up from reference TRBV12-5 and TRBJ1-1): DARVTQTPRHKVTEMGQEVTMRCQPILGHNTVFWYRQTMMQGLELLAYFRNRAPLDDSGMPKDRFSAEMPDATLATLKIQPSEPRDSAVYFCASGSDSGRRNTEAFFGQGTRLTVV.